In this sample, the clone carrying this T cell receptor (beta chain) turned up once. Its antigen remains unidentified. This record comes from a study of T cell therapy after organ transplantation. Study at large: Eight of the ten patients were clinical responders. Study-wide results and limits: CD8 clonality fold change after therapy inversely tracked pretherapy clonality.

Looked up from germline, CDR1 is SEHNR and CDR2 is FQNEAQ (reference sequence). The CDR3 spans 15 residues. V was clipped by 0 bases and J by 4 bases, with 11 bases between them. Regarding time point: 4-8 weeks after completion of therapy. TCRdb's table, derived via immunoSEQ multiplex PCR, lists solely in-frame clones and lacks some. The sample holds approximately 20,000 clones, about four fifths seen once. The chain recombines TRBV7-9 with TRBJ2-3; perhaps TRBD2 as D (6 bases). The sequence derives from a human patient who had received a solid organ transplant and had CMV disease. Some T cells may be graft donor cells. The sequencing here drew on CD8+ T cells from blood, taken after autologous CMV-specific T cell therapy. The chain's CDR3 is CASSLAGGPPDTQYF. CDR3 nucleotides: TGTGCCAGCAGCTTAGCGGGAGGACCCCCAGATACGCAGTATTTT.